This TCR beta chain is from a study of Graves' ophthalmopathy and Graves' hyperthyroidism. The authors amplified TCR beta CDR3 regions, and they did so from RNA transcripts for repertoire sequencing. An opening RT-PCR round employed HTBI primers and preceded a second-round multiplex PCR. TCRdb reprocessed the multiplex PCR reads via MiXCR and lists one record per CDR3 protein. Seen here are 500,000 to 600,000 distinct CDR3 sequences, about two fifths observed once, and the top ten hold over 3.5%. To note about this clonotype: The antigen is undetermined.

Enrollment excluded any patients with other autoimmune diseases, uncontrolled infections, pregnancy or lactation. Regarding the study as a whole: In blood, most expanded thyroid clonotypes above 0.001 frequency were also detected.

Specimen: peripheral blood or thyroid tissue (not recorded which). The receptor was isolated from an adult man with Graves' hyperthyroidism.

The CDR3 DNA reads as TGTGCCAGCAGTTTTGAAGGAGCAACTAATGAAAAACTGTTTTTT. Amino acids: CASSFEGATNEKLFF. The genes are TRBV6-6 and TRBJ1-4; the D is unclear. Trimming cost V 4 bases and J 0 bases, with 9 bases left between them. The CDR3 is made up of 15 amino acids. Per germline, CDR1 MNHNY and CDR2 SVGAGI (reference sequence).